This TCR beta chain was sequenced in a study of blood T cell repertoires in COVID-19. Study-level information: COVID-19 samples collected from the United States, Italy and Spain covered acute and convalescent phases. Nucleic acid was either cDNA or gDNA, and it came from T cells, B-cell-depleted T cells, or PBMCs.

Original data processing: Amplification with reference gene primers provided the estimates of nucleated cell counts. TCRdb's table, derived via immunoSEQ multiplex PCR, lists solely in-frame clones and lacks some. V and J calls and clone size come straight from that table; D and trimming were deduced from the DNA. The sample lists hundreds of thousands of clones, 75% to 90% occurring once. With 5 bases removed from V and 3 bases from J, the gap between germline ends came to 13 bases. CDR1 is SGHTA, CDR2 FQGTGA, per germline. This CDR3 spans 15 amino acids. V usage is TRBV7-3 and J usage is TRBJ2-2; the D gene is possibly TRBD1 (5 bases). The specimen was peripheral blood. This clonotype was obtained from a man aged 40-49 years with acute or convalescent COVID-19. The CDR3 loop is CASSQGPAYTGELFF. CDR3 DNA sequence: TGTGCCAGCAGCCAGGGCCCCGCATACACCGGGGAGCTGTTTTTT.